Sequencing of this TCR beta chain was carried out in a study of blood T cell repertoires in COVID-19 (dated by TCRdb to between 2020 and 2021). For context, the study as a whole: Samples from collaborators originated in the United States, Italy and Spain and spanned both the acute and convalescent phases of COVID-19. The material from the prospective study consisted of cDNA or gDNA derived from T cells, B-cell-depleted T cells, or PBMCs. Deeply sampled blood TCRbeta repertoires from subjects exposed to, actively infected with, or recovered from COVID-19 were included in the dataset. A freely available public database, intended as a resource for researchers studying the immune response to SARS-CoV-2, is where the repertoires were released. The samples were drawn from two sources: the first 160 participants of the ongoing ImmuneRACE study, and over 950 subjects contributed by 6 global collaborators. Sample metadata almost always included a de-identified subject ID, COVID-19 status, age in years and sex. HLA class I and class II types, where available, came from metadata supplied by the sample provider rather than from assay-based typing.

Measured from the cysteine to the phenylalanine, the CDR3 is 13 residues long. The sequence is cut down to CDR3 DNA, 39 bases in frame from base 1. V is reduced by 7 bases and J by 1 base, leaving a spacing of 10 bases between them. TCRbeta CDR3 regions were amplified from genomic DNA by means of the immunoSEQ Assay, a bias-controlled multiplex PCR. The authors' analysis ran thus. Within the assay, amplification of reference gene primers was used to estimate how many nucleated cells each sample contained. To quantify the absolute abundance of each unique TCRbeta CDR3 rearrangement, sequence reads were collapsed and filtered. For each sample, productive Simpson clonality was calculated as the square root of Simpson's diversity index over productive rearrangements. The clones in this table, taken by TCRdb from immuneACCESS, are in-frame only. Not every clone is retained; where verified, under half of the shortfall comes from an unresolved V gene, and the cause of the rest is unknown. Clonal size and the V and J genes are those of that table, whereas D and trimming came from the DNA. The sample includes some 150,000 clones, with roughly 84% observed a single time. The biggest ten clones account for 2.2% of the sample.

Each collaborating institution followed its own protocols to collect whole blood in K2EDTA tubes. For TCRbeta analysis, collaborator samples were shipped as frozen whole blood, as isolated PBMCs, or as DNA extracted from either sample type. Overall results and qualifications from the work: The quantity of clinical and demographic metadata differed by source and by participant and was supplied without curation.

Worth noting for this clone: Its binding antigen is unknown. Base quality data are lacking; no much larger clone is found one base away.

The chain joins TRBV12-3 or TRBV12-4 to TRBJ1-1; no D gene can be assigned with confidence. Sequences were obtained from peripheral blood. The sequence was obtained from an older man with acute or convalescent COVID-19. CDR3 loop: CASIKVGNTEAFF. The DNA sequence follows: TGTGCCAGCATTAAAGTCGGGAACACTGAAGCTTTCTTT.